The 8 T cell receptor beta chains given below trace back to one sample, sequenced in a study of blood T cell repertoires in COVID-19. TCRdb keeps only in-frame clones here, not all; method: immunoSEQ multiplex PCR. The sample yields 250,000 to 300,000 clones, roughly 85% seen once. Sequencing was done on a sample of peripheral blood. The receptors come from a man in his forties or fifties with active or convalescent COVID-19.

The chain links TRBV28 to TRBJ1-2; tentative D call: TRBD1 (5 bases). Deletions cut 6 bases from V and 1 base from J, with 21 bases between. The V gene's germline CDR1 is MDHEN and CDR2 SYDVKM. CDR3 length: 17 residues. CDR3 DNA sequence: TGTGCCAGCAGCTTCCCGTTGGGGCAGGGAAATAACTATGGCTACACCTTC. It is translated as CASSFPLGQGNNYGYTF.

The chain links TRBV7-2 to TRBJ2-3; D is uncertain. The CDR3 sequence is 13 residues long. The V gene's germline CDR1 is SGHTA and CDR2 FQGNSA. The V end was cut by 2 bases, the J end by 6 bases, with 9 bases between. This chain's CDR3 is CASSLSPADTQYF. The DNA of the CDR3 is TGTGCCAGCAGCTTAAGTCCAGCGGATACGCAGTATTTT.

As concerns this clone: The same CDR3 arises from other DNA sequences in this sample as well. The V and J genes are TRBV18 and TRBJ1-6, with 7 bases lining up with TRBD1. The CDR3 consists of 14 residues. V was clipped by 3 bases and J by 8 bases; unmatched bases: 4. CDR1 KGHSH and CDR2 LQKENI come from the germline V gene. The CDR3 nucleotides read TGTGCCAGCTCACCGTTAGACAGGGATTCACCCCTCCACTTT. It encodes CASSPLDRDSPLHF.

This clone was seen only a few times. The chain couples TRBV5-6 to TRBJ1-2; a weak D match, TRBD1 (5 bases). The germline V gene encodes CDR1 SGHDT and CDR2 YYEEEE. Trimming took off 4 bases at V and 8 bases at J, with 15 bases between the two ends. The CDR3 contains 13 residues. The CDR3 nucleotides read TGTGCCAGCAGCCGGGACTGGGCCTGGGGCTACACCTTC. Translated, it gives CASSRDWAWGYTF.

The rearrangement uses TRBV14 and TRBJ2-7; no definite D call. The CDR3 contains 15 residues. Per the germline V gene, CDR1 is SGHDN and CDR2 is FVKESK. V lost 1 base and J 0 bases, leaving 10 bases between the germline ends. The CDR3 protein is CASSQGYLVSYEQYF. Written as DNA, the CDR3 is TGTGCCAGCAGCCAAGGGTATTTAGTCTCCTACGAGCAGTACTTC.

This chain connects TRBV6-2 or TRBV6-3 to TRBJ2-7; 10 bases align to TRBD2. Germline CDR1 is MNHEY and CDR2 is SVGEGT. The CDR3 has 17 residues. The junction had 12 bases not matched to a gene; V was cut back by 2 bases and J by 5 bases. CDR3 in DNA: TGTGCCAGCAGTTACGTCGAGCGGGAGGGCCTGGAGGACGAGCAGTACTTC. As protein: CASSYVEREGLEDEQYF.

The V call is TRBV9, the J call TRBJ1-1, with D possibly TRBD1 on 5 matching bases. V was clipped by 0 bases and J by 11 bases, with 14 bases between them. The CDR3 is 13 residues long. Germline lookup yields CDR1 SGDLS and CDR2 YYNGEE. The CDR3 sequence is CASSVVGASRAFF. In nucleotides, the CDR3 is TGTGCCAGCAGCGTAGTAGGGGCCTCTAGGGCTTTCTTT.

V usage is TRBV4-2 and J usage is TRBJ2-3; 10 bases are shared with TRBD1. In germline, CDR1 is LGHNA, CDR2 YNFKEQ. The CDR3 is made up of 16 amino acids. Germline trimming cut 5 bases from V and 7 bases from J; bases unmatched to any gene: 12. CDR3 in amino acids: CASSSLGQGVRNTQYF. The DNA for the CDR3 is TGTGCCAGCAGCTCACTCGGACAGGGGGTTAGGAATACGCAGTATTTT.